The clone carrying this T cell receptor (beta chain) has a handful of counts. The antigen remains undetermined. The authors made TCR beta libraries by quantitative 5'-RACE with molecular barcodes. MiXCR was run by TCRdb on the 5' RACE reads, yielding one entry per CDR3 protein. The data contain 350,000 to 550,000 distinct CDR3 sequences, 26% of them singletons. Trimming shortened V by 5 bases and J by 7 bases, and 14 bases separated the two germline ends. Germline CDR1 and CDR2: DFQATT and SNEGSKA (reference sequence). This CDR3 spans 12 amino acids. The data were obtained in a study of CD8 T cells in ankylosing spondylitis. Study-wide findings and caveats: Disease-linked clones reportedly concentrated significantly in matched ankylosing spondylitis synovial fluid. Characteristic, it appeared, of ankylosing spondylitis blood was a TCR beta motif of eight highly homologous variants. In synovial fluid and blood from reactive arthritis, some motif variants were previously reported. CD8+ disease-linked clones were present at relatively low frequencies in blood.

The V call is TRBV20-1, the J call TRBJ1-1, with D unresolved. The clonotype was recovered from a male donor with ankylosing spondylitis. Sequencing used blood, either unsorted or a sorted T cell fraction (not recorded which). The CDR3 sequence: CSADQDLYEAFF. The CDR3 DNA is TGCAGTGCTGATCAGGACTTATATGAAGCTTTCTTT.